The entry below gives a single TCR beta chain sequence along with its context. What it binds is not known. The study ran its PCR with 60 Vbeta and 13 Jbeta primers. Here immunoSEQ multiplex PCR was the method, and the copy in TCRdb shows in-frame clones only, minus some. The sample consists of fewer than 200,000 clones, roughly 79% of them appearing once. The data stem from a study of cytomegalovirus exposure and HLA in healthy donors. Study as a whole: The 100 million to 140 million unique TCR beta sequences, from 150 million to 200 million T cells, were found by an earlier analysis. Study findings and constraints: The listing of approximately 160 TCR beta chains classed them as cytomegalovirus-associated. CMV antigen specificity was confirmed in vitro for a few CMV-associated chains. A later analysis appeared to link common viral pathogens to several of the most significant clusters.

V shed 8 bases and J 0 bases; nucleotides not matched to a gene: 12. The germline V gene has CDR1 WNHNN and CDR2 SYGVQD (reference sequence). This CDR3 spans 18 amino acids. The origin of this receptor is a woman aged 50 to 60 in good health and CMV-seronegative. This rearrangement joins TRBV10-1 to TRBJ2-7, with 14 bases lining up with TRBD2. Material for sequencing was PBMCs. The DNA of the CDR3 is TGCGCCAGCGGAGGTGGGACTAGCGGGGGACTCTCCTCCTACGAGCAGTACTTC. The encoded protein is CASGGGTSGGLSSYEQYF.